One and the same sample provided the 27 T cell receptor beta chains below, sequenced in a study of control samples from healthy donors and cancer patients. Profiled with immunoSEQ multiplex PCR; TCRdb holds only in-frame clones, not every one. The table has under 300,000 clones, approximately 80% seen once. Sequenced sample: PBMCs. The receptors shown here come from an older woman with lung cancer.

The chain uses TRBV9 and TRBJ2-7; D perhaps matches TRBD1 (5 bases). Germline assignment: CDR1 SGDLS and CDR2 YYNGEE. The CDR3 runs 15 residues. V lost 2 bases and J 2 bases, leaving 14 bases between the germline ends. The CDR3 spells CASSVGDSIAYEQYF. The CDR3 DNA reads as TGTGCCAGCAGCGTCGGCGACAGCATCGCCTACGAGCAGTACTTC.

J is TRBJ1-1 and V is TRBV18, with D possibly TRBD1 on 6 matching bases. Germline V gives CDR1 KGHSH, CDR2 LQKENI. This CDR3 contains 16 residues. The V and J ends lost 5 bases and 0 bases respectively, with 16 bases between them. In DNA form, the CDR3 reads TGTGCCAGCTCATCGGTGGGGGCCTCAATGAACACTGAAGCTTTCTTT. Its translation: CASSSVGASMNTEAFF.

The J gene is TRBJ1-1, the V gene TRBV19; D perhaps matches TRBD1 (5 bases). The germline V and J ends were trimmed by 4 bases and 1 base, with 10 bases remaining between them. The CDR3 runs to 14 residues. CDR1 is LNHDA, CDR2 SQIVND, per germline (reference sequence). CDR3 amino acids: CASSTLGGNTEAFF. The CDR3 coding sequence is TGTGCCAGTAGTACCCTGGGGGGGAACACTGAAGCTTTCTTT.

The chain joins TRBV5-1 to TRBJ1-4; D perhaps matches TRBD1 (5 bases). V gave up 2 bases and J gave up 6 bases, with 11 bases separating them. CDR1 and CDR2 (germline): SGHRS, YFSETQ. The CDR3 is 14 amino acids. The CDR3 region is CASSFILGDEKLFF. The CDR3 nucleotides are TGCGCCAGCAGCTTTATTTTGGGGGATGAAAAACTGTTTTTT.

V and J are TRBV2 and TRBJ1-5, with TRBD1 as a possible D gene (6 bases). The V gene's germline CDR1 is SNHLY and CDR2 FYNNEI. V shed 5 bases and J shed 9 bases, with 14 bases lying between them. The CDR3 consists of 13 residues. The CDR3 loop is CASSPQGLGPQHF. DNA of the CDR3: TGTGCCAGCAGTCCGCAGGGGCTAGGGCCCCAGCATTTT.

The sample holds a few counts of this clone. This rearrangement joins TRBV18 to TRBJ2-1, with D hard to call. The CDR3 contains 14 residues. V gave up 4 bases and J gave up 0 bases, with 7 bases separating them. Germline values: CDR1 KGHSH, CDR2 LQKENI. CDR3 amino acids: CASSLQSSYNEQFF. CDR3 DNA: TGTGCCAGCTCACTACAGAGCTCCTACAATGAGCAGTTCTTC.

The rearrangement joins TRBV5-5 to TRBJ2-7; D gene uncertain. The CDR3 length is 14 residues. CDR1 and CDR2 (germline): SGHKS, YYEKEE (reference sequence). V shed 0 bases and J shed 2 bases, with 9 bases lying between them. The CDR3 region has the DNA TGTGCCAGCAGCTTGGCTAGGGTCCCCTACGAGCAGTACTTC. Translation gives CASSLARVPYEQYF.

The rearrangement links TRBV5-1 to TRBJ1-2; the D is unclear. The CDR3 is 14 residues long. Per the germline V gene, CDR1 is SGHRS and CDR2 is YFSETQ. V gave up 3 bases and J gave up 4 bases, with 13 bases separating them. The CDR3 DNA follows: TGCGCCAGCAGCTCTACTCCGGCCACCTATGGCTACACCTTC. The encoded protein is CASSSTPATYGYTF.

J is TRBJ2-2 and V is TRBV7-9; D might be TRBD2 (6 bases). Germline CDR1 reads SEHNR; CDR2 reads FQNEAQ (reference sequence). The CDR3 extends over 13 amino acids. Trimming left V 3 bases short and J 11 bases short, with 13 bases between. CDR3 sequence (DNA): TGTGCCAGCAGCTTGGGGGGATGGTCAGAGCTGTTTTTT. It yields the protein CASSLGGWSELFF.

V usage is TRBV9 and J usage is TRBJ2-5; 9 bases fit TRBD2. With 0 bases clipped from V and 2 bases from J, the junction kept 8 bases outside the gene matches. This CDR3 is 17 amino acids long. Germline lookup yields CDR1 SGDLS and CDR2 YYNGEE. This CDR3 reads CASSVGSSGGLQETQYF. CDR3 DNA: TGTGCCAGCAGCGTAGGTAGTAGCGGGGGCCTTCAAGAGACCCAGTACTTC.

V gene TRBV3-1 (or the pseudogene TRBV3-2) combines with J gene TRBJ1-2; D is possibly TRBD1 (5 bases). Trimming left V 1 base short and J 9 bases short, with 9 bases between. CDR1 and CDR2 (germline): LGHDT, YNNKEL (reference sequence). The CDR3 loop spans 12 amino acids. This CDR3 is CASSQVQGSYTF. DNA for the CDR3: TGTGCCAGCAGCCAAGTTCAGGGAAGCTACACCTTC.

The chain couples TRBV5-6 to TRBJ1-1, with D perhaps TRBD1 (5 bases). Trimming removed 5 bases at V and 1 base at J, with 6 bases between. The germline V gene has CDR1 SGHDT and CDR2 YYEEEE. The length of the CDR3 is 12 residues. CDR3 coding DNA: TGTGCCAGCAGTGGACAGAACACTGAAGCTTTCTTT. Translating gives CASSGQNTEAFF.

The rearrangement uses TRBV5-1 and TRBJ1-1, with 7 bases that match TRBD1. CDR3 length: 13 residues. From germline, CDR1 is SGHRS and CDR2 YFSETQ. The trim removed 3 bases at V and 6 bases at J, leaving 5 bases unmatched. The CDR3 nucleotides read TGCGCCAGCAGCTCGAACAGGGGTGCTGAAGCTTTCTTT. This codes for CASSSNRGAEAFF. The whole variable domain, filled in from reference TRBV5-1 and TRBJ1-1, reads KAGVTQTPRYLIKTRGQQVTLSCSPISGHRSVSWYQQTPGQGLQFLFEYFSETQRNKGNFPGRFSGRQFSNSRSEMNVSTLELGDSALYLCASSSNRGAEAFFGQGTRLTVV.

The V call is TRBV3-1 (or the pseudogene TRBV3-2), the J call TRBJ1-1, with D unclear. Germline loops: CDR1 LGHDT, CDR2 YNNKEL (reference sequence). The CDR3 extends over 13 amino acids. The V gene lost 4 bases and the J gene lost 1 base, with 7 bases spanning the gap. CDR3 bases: TGTGCCAGCAGCCTAGTAGCGAACACTGAAGCTTTCTTT. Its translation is CASSLVANTEAFF.

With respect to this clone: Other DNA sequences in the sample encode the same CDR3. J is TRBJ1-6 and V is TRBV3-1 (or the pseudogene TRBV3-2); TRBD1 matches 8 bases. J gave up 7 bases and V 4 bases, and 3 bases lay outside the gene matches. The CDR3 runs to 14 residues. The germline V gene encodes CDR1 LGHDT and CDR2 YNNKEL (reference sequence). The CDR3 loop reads CASSLQGGNSPLHF. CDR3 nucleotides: TGTGCCAGCAGCCTACAGGGGGGAAATTCACCCCTCCACTTT.

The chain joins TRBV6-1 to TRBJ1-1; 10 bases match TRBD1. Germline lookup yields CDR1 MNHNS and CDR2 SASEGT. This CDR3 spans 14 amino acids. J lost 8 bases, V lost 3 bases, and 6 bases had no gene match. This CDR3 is CASSETGGPREAFF. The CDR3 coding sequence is TGTGCCAGCAGTGAGACAGGGGGCCCTCGGGAAGCTTTCTTT.

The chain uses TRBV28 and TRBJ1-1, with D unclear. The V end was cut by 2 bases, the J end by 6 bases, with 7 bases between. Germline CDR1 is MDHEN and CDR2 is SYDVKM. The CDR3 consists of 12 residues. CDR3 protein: CASSLGRPEAFF. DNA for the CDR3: TGTGCCAGCAGTTTAGGGCGGCCTGAAGCTTTCTTT.

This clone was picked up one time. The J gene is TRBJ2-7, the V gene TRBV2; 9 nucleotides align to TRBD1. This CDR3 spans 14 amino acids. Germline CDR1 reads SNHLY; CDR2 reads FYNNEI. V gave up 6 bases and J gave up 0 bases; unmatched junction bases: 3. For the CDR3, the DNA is TGTGCCAGCAGCGGACAGGGGCTCTCCTACGAGCAGTACTTC. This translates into CASSGQGLSYEQYF.

The CDR3 sequence is CASSPGTGARNQPQHF. CDR3 bases: TGTGCCAGTAGTCCCGGGACAGGAGCCCGCAATCAGCCCCAGCATTTT. The genes are TRBV19 and TRBJ1-5; TRBD1 aligns across 8 bases. The ends lost 5 bases at V and 2 bases at J; junction bases unmatched: 8. The CDR3 sequence is 16 residues long. Germline V gives CDR1 LNHDA, CDR2 SQIVND (reference sequence). Full variable domain (remainder filled in from reference TRBV19 and TRBJ1-5): DGGITQSPKYLFRKEGQNVTLSCEQNLNHDAMYWYRQDPGQGLRLIYYSQIVNDFQKGDIAEGYSVSREKKESFPLTVTSAQKNPTAFYLCASSPGTGARNQPQHFGDGTRLSIL.

The CDR3 DNA sequence: TGTGCCAGCAGCCAAGGTCCGCTTCGGGGAATCGATACGCAGTATTTT. Its protein is CASSQGPLRGIDTQYF. V and J are TRBV3-1 (or the pseudogene TRBV3-2) and TRBJ2-3; a possible D gene is TRBD2 (5 bases). The CDR3 sequence is 16 residues long. Germline loops: CDR1 LGHDT, CDR2 YNNKEL (reference sequence). Trimming shortened V by 1 base and J by 6 bases, and 17 bases separated the two germline ends.

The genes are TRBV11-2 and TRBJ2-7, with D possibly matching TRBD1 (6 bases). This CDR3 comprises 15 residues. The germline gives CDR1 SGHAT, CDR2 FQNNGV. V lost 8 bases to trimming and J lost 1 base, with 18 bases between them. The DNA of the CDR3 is TGTGCCAGCGGCTATAATGACAGGCCTTCCTACGAGCAGTACTTC. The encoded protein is CASGYNDRPSYEQYF.

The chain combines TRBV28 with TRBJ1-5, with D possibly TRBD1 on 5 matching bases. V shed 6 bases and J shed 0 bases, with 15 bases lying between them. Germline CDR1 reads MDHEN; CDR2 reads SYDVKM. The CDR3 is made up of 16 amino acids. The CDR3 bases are TGTGCCAGCAGGCTACCCGACAGATATAGCAATCAGCCCCAGCATTTT. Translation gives CASRLPDRYSNQPQHF.

In DNA, the CDR3 is TGCGCCAGCAGCCCCGGACAGGCGGGAGAAAAACTGTTTTTT. Protein sequence: CASSPGQAGEKLFF. This chain joins TRBV4-1 and TRBJ1-4; 7 bases map to TRBD1. This CDR3 contains 14 residues. Per the germline V gene, CDR1 is MGHRA and CDR2 is YSYEKL. V lost 4 bases to trimming and J lost 8 bases; unmatched junction nucleotides: 7.

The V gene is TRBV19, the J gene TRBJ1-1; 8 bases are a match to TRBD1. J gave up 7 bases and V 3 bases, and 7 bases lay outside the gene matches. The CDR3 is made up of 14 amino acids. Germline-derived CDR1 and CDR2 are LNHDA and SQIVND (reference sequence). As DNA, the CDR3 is TGTGCCAGTAGTATTGTCAGGGGGCAAAGTGAAGCTTTCTTT. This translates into CASSIVRGQSEAFF.

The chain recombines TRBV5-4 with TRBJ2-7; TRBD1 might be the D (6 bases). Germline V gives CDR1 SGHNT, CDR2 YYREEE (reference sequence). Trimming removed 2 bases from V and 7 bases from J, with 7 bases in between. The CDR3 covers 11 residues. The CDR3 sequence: CASSFDREQYF. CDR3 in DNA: TGTGCCAGCAGCTTTGACAGGGAGCAGTACTTC.

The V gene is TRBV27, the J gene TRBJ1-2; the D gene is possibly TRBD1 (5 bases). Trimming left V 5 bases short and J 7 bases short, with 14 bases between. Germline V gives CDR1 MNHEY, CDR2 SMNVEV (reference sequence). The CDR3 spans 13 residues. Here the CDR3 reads CASSTNAGTGYTF. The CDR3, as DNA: TGTGCCAGCAGTACGAACGCCGGGACTGGCTACACCTTC.

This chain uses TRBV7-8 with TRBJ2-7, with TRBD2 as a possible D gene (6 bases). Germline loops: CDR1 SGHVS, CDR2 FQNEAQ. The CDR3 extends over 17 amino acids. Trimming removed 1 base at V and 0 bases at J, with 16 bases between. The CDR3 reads CASSLVTGTPSSYEQYF. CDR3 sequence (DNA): TGTGCCAGCAGCTTAGTTACCGGGACTCCGAGCTCCTACGAGCAGTACTTC.